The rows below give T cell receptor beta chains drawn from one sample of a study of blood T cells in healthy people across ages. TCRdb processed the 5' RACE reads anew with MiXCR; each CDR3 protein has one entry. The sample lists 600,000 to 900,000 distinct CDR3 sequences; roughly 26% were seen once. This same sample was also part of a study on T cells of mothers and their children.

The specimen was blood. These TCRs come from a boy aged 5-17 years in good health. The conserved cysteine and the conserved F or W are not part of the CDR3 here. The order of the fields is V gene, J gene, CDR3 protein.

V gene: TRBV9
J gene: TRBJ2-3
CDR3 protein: ASSVRGTDTQY

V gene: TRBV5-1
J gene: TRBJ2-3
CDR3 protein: ASSLAGGFTDTQY

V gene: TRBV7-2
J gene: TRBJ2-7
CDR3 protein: ASSPDRKQEQY

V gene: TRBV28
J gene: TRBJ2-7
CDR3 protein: ARTRWQPYIYEQY

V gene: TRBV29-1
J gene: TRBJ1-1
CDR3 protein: SGRTGEAF

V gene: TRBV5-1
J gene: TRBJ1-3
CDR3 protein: ASSPTTASGNTIY

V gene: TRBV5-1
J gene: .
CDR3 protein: ASRPSGGAGYEQF

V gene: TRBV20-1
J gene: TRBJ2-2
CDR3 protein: SARRTGVDTGELF

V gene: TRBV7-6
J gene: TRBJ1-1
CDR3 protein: ASSLQAGGYTEAF

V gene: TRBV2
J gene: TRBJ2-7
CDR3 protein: ASSEGASVYEQY

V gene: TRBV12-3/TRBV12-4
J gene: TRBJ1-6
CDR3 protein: ASSLWESPLH

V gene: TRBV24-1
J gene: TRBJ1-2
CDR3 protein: ATSEGDGYT

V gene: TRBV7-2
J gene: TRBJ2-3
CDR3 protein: ASSLVGNTQY

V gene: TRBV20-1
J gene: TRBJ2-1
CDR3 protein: SASTGTRFYNEQF

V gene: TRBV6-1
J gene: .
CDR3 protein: ASSEDGSEQY

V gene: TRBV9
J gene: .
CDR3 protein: ASGTSRGNEQF

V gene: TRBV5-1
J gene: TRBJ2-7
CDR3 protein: ASSLGGGLETQH

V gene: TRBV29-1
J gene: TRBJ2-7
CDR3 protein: SVEGLGGGSSSYEQY

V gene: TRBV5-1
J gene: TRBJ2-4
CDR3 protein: ASSLGTGKNIQY

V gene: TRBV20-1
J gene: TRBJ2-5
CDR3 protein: SAISGGVRETQY

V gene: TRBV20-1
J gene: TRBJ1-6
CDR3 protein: SAIPGPRNSPLH

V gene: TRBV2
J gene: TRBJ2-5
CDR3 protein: ASSEALGQLQETQY

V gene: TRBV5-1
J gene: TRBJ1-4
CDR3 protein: ASRPVSATNEKLF

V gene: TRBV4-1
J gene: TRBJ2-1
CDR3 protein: ASSQDFGSSSYNEQF

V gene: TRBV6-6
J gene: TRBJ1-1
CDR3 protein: ASSYKAPRDTEAF

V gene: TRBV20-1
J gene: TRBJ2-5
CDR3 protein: SASGLAAPQETQY

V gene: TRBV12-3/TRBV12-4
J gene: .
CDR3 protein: ASTPIEGTGHEGNEQF

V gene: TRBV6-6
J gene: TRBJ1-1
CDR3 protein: ASRTDSGAF

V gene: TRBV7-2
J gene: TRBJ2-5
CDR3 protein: ASSLVEGTGGTQY

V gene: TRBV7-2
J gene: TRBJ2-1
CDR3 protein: ASSLTSYSSYNEQF

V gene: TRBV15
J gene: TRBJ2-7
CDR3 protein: ATSRHVGGQAAYEQY

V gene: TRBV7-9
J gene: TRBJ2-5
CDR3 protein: ASSLSGGGIQETQY

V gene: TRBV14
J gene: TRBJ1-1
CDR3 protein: ASSQLGTLGTEAF

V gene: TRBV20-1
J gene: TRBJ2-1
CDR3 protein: SAEGGVSYNEQF

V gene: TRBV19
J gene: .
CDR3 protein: ASSVVLAGGHVFSHEQF